This T cell receptor (beta chain) was recovered during a study of blood T cells in healthy people across ages. Study-wide points: More naive CD4+ cells and higher diversity were found in long-lived than in aged donors.

The use of a sample-barcoded 5' primer and a J-beta primer mix characterized a second PCR of roughly 6 to 11 cycles. TCRdb processed the 5' RACE reads anew with MiXCR; each CDR3 protein has one entry. The sample shows about 730,000 distinct CDR3 sequences, roughly two fifths of them seen only once. Isolating PBMCs gave at least 6 million of these cells per sample. Germline values: CDR1 SGHRS, CDR2 YFSETQ. V was pared by 5 bases and J by 5 bases, with 13 bases between. CDR3 length: 13 residues. This clonotype was seen more than once but under ten times. Its target is unknown. Sequencing used blood. The chain is built from TRBV5-1 and TRBJ2-5; D is uncertain. This TCR was sampled from a woman aged 60 to 75 in good health. In DNA form, the CDR3 reads TGCGCCAGCAGACCTCAGGAGTTCGAGACCCAGTACTTC. Translated, it gives CASRPQEFETQYF.